What follows describes a single T cell receptor beta chain. Its target is not known. This entry is derived from a study of CD8 T cells in ankylosing spondylitis. General study points: A subset of motif variants has previously been described in the synovial fluid and blood of reactive arthritis. Clones linked to disease, bearing a CD8+ phenotype, were relatively rare in peripheral blood. Several highly homologous variants made up a TCR beta motif that seemed to typify ankylosing spondylitis blood.

Making the TCR beta libraries involved quantitative 5'-RACE with molecular barcodes. TCRdb passed the 5' RACE reads through MiXCR, listing each CDR3 protein once. The sample consists of 650,000 to 800,000 distinct CDR3 sequences, around 20% of them appearing once. V gave up 1 base and J gave up 4 bases, with 8 bases separating them. Germline V CDR1 and CDR2: LGHNT, FRNRAP. This CDR3 comprises 14 residues. The chain has TRBV12-5 and TRBJ2-1, with D uncertain. Sequenced: blood, either unsorted or a sorted T cell fraction (not recorded which). This receptor was identified in a male donor with ankylosing spondylitis. The CDR3 DNA reads TGTGCTAGTGGTTTGGACGCTAAGTACAATGAGCAGTTCTTC. Amino acid sequence: CASGLDAKYNEQFF. Supplemented by reference TRBV12-5 and TRBJ2-1, the full variable domain reads DARVTQTPRHKVTEMGQEVTMRCQPILGHNTVFWYRQTMMQGLELLAYFRNRAPLDDSGMPKDRFSAEMPDATLATLKIQPSEPRDSAVYFCASGLDAKYNEQFFGPGTRLTVL.